One sample yielded the 27 T cell receptor beta chains listed below, sequenced in a study of response to subunit inactivated influenza vaccine. TCRdb ran MiXCR on the RT-PCR reads and lists one entry per CDR3 protein. The sample has hundreds of thousands of distinct CDR3 sequences, around 14% seen once. The specimen was PBMCs from blood, collected 11 to 12 days after vaccination. Receptors originate from a man in his fifties who received an inactivated influenza vaccine.

This chain connects TRBV7-2 to TRBJ2-1, with D perhaps TRBD1 or TRBD2 (5 bases each). Trimming stripped 1 base from V and 2 bases from J, with 12 bases between. Germline CDR1 SGHTA, CDR2 FQGNSA. The CDR3 runs to 16 residues. The CDR3 nucleotides read TGTGCCAGCAGCTTAGTTCAGGGCGGGCCCTACAATGAGCAGTTCTTC. Its translation: CASSLVQGGPYNEQFF.

This chain connects TRBV6-1 to TRBJ2-7; 8 nucleotides agree with TRBD1. The CDR3 consists of 14 residues. The germline V gene encodes CDR1 MNHNS and CDR2 SASEGT. The V and J ends lost 4 bases and 6 bases, in that order; junction bases with no gene match: 8. The CDR3 nucleotides read TGTGCCAGCAGTGTCGGGACAGGTTGGAGCGAGCAGTACTTC. Its translation is CASSVGTGWSEQYF.

Many counts were recorded for this clonotype. This chain joins TRBV11-2 and TRBJ2-1; possibly TRBD1 for D (6 bases). The V end lost 4 bases, the J end lost 0 bases, and 10 bases lay between the germline ends. CDR3 length: 15 amino acids. CDR1 and CDR2 (germline): SGHAT, FQNNGV. The CDR3 sequence is CASSWGPDSYNEQFF. The CDR3 coding sequence is TGTGCCAGCAGCTGGGGGCCAGACTCCTACAATGAGCAGTTCTTC.

The J gene is TRBJ2-3, the V gene TRBV6-2 or TRBV6-3; 7 bases are shared with TRBD1. The V and J ends lost 7 bases and 5 bases, in that order; junction bases with no gene match: 9. Germline CDR1 is MNHEY and CDR2 is SVGEGT. This CDR3 region has 14 residues. The CDR3: CASKRSGGGDTQYF. CDR3 in DNA: TGTGCCAGCAAGAGGTCAGGGGGTGGAGATACGCAGTATTTT.

In its sample, this clonotype was seen many times. The rearrangement links TRBV12-3 or TRBV12-4 to TRBJ2-1, with no clear D. The CDR3 has 11 residues. Trimming removed 3 bases from V and 8 bases from J, with 5 bases in between. For the CDR3, the DNA is TGTGCCAGCAGTTTTGGGGATGAGCAGTTCTTC. Translated: CASSFGDEQFF.

This sequence joins TRBV5-5 and TRBJ2-1; TRBD1 matches 7 bases. The CDR3 consists of 15 residues. The trim removed 2 bases at V and 4 bases at J, leaving 6 bases unmatched. Looked up from germline, CDR1 is SGHKS and CDR2 is YYEKEE (reference sequence). The CDR3 bases are TGTGCCAGCAGCTTCGGACAGGATTGGTACAATGAGCAGTTCTTC. Translation gives CASSFGQDWYNEQFF.

This chain uses TRBV3-1 with TRBJ1-5, with D perhaps matching TRBD1 (5 bases). This CDR3 has 15 amino acids. Looked up from germline, CDR1 is LGHDT and CDR2 is YNNKEL (reference sequence). Trimming removed 3 bases from V and 0 bases from J, with 9 bases in between. As DNA, the CDR3 is TGTGCCAGCAGCCATGGGACGGCTAGCAATCAGCCCCAGCATTTT. Amino acids: CASSHGTASNQPQHF.

The rearrangement links TRBV7-2 to TRBJ1-1; no firm D call. V was clipped by 5 bases and J by 1 base, with 8 bases between them. Germline CDR1 and CDR2: SGHTA and FQGNSA. The length of the CDR3 is 13 residues. The CDR3 DNA follows: TGTGCCAGCAGCCGGGATCCGAACACTGAAGCTTTCTTT. The encoded protein is CASSRDPNTEAFF.

This clonotype was seen many times. J is TRBJ2-7 and V is TRBV20-1; TRBD1 matches 8 bases. Losses at the gene ends were 5 bases for V and 0 bases for J; bases not matched to a gene: 9. From germline, CDR1 is DFQATT and CDR2 SNEGSKA (reference sequence). This CDR3 contains 15 residues. The CDR3 DNA reads TGCAGTGCTCGAATGGGGGACAGGTACTCCTACGAGCAGTACTTC. It encodes CSARMGDRYSYEQYF.

The rearrangement links TRBV5-1 to TRBJ1-5; D might be TRBD1 (6 bases). V lost 2 bases, J lost 3 bases, and 9 bases lay in between. The germline V gene encodes CDR1 SGHRS and CDR2 YFSETQ. The CDR3 runs 14 residues. The CDR3 bases are TGCGCCAGCAGCTTTGGACAGCCCAATCAGCCCCAGCATTTT. Encoded protein: CASSFGQPNQPQHF.

This chain joins TRBV7-2 and TRBJ2-3; 12 positions match TRBD2. The germline V gene has CDR1 SGHTA and CDR2 FQGNSA. This CDR3 spans 14 amino acids. J was trimmed by 14 bases and V by 2 bases; bases with no gene match: 8. The CDR3 here is CASSLSPSGGGPYF. CDR3 DNA sequence: TGTGCCAGCAGCTTAAGTCCTAGCGGGGGGGGCCCGTATTTT.

The sample holds a few counts of this clonotype. The rearrangement joins TRBV20-1 to TRBJ2-2; no definite D call. V lost 1 base and J 7 bases, leaving 7 bases between the germline ends. Germline CDR1 DFQATT, CDR2 SNEGSKA (reference sequence). CDR3 length: 12 residues. The CDR3, as DNA: TGCAGTGCTAGAGTAGACATCGGGGAGCTGTTTTTT. Translated: CSARVDIGELFF.

This clonotype was found a few times. V gene TRBV6-2 or TRBV6-3 combines with J gene TRBJ2-5; D remains ambiguous. Between the trimmed V and J ends, which lost 2 bases and 1 base, there was a span of 14 bases. Germline-derived CDR1 and CDR2 are MNHEY and SVGEGT. This CDR3 is 16 amino acids long. This CDR3 reads CASSYPGDGLQETQYF. CDR3 nucleotide sequence: TGTGCCAGCAGTTACCCCGGTGACGGGCTCCAAGAGACCCAGTACTTC.

This clonotype was detected only a few times. J is TRBJ2-7 and V is TRBV7-2; D might be TRBD2 (7 bases). The germline V gene has CDR1 SGHTA and CDR2 FQGNSA. CDR3 length equals 16 residues. Trimming removed 5 bases at V and 4 bases at J, with 21 bases between. The CDR3 here is CASSDPGGPVPYEQYF. As DNA, the CDR3 is TGTGCCAGCAGCGACCCCGGGGGGCCCGTCCCTTACGAGCAGTACTTC.

The rearrangement links TRBV7-9 to TRBJ2-7, with D perhaps TRBD2 (5 bases). Germline loops: CDR1 SEHNR, CDR2 FQNEAQ (reference sequence). The V gene lost 3 bases and the J gene lost 4 bases, with 10 bases spanning the gap. The length of the CDR3 is 13 residues. In DNA form, the CDR3 reads TGTGCCAGCAGCTTCCCCGAGGGTTACGAGCAGTACTTC. Amino acid sequence: CASSFPEGYEQYF.

The chain has TRBV4-1 and TRBJ2-2; D is tentatively TRBD1 or TRBD2 (5 bases each). The germline V gene encodes CDR1 MGHRA and CDR2 YSYEKL. The CDR3 contains 15 residues. V was pared by 2 bases and J by 1 base, with 8 bases between. The CDR3 spells CASSQQRGNTGELFF. As DNA, the CDR3 is TGCGCCAGCAGCCAACAGAGGGGGAACACCGGGGAGCTGTTTTTT.

This clonotype has only a few counts. The chain recombines TRBV29-1 with TRBJ2-2; D is unresolved. CDR1 SQVTM and CDR2 ANQGSEA come from the germline V gene. Trimming left V 7 bases short and J 4 bases short, with 10 bases between. The CDR3 runs to 12 residues. CDR3 sequence: CSAGSSTGELFF. The CDR3 DNA sequence: TGCAGCGCCGGGTCTTCCACCGGGGAGCTGTTTTTT.

This clonotype has just a few counts. Here the CDR3 reads CASSPDFLRNTEAFF. The CDR3 bases are TGTGCCAGCAGCCCAGACTTCCTTCGGAACACTGAAGCTTTCTTT. The J gene is TRBJ1-1, the V gene TRBV7-9; D ambiguous. CDR1 and CDR2 (germline): SEHNR, FQNEAQ (reference sequence). V was cut by 5 bases and J by 1 base, with 14 bases left in between. The length of the CDR3 is 15 residues.

This rearrangement joins TRBV11-3 to TRBJ2-3, with 13 bases fitting TRBD2. V was clipped by 3 bases and J by 0 bases; unmatched bases: 6. This CDR3 has 18 residues. Germline lookup yields CDR1 SGHNT and CDR2 YENEEA. The CDR3, as DNA: TGTGCCAGCAGCTTCGGACTAGCGGGGGCTACAAGCACAGATACGCAGTATTTT. It translates to CASSFGLAGATSTDTQYF.

This clonotype was counted only a few times. The chain carries TRBV12-3 or TRBV12-4 and TRBJ1-4; 9 bases agree with TRBD1. J lost 7 bases, V lost 6 bases, and 3 bases had no gene match. The CDR3 contains 13 residues. Here the CDR3 reads CASSRDRVEKLFF. CDR3 in DNA: TGTGCCAGCAGCAGGGACAGGGTTGAAAAACTGTTTTTT.

This clonotype turned up a few times. This sequence joins TRBV5-6 and TRBJ2-1; TRBD2 is a possible D gene (5 bases). Trimming took off 0 bases at V and 6 bases at J, with 19 bases between the two ends. CDR3 size: 17 residues. Germline CDR1 SGHDT, CDR2 YYEEEE. Here the CDR3 reads CASSLGFVGLARNEQFF. CDR3 DNA sequence: TGTGCCAGCAGCTTGGGGTTCGTCGGACTTGCTCGCAATGAGCAGTTCTTC.

V and J are TRBV12-3 or TRBV12-4 and TRBJ2-5; D gene ambiguous. CDR3 length: 12 residues. With 7 bases removed from V and 2 bases from J, the gap between germline ends came to 8 bases. The CDR3 sequence: CASTETQETQYF. Written as DNA, the CDR3 is TGTGCCAGCACCGAGACGCAAGAGACCCAGTACTTC.

The chain carries TRBV20-1 and TRBJ2-7; D tentatively fits TRBD1 or TRBD2 (5 bases each). V lost 7 bases to trimming and J lost 0 bases, with 10 bases between them. Germline V gene data show CDR1 as DFQATT and CDR2 as SNEGSKA (reference sequence). The CDR3 has 12 amino acids. CDR3 sequence: CSVTGHSYEQYF. The DNA of the CDR3 is TGCAGTGTTACGGGGCACTCCTACGAGCAGTACTTC.

The rearrangement uses TRBV20-1 and TRBJ2-5, with 10 bases fitting TRBD1. The V gene's germline CDR1 is DFQATT and CDR2 SNEGSKA (reference sequence). With V trimmed by 0 bases and J by 5 bases, 3 bases remained unmatched. CDR3 size: 14 residues. This chain's CDR3 is CSARDRQGAETQYF. The CDR3 nucleotides are TGCAGTGCTAGAGATAGACAGGGGGCGGAGACCCAGTACTTC.

In this sample, this clonotype turned up many times. The chain combines TRBV28 with TRBJ1-2; D might be TRBD1 (5 bases). CDR3 length: 14 residues. Trimming stripped 6 bases from V and 2 bases from J, with 13 bases between. Germline values: CDR1 MDHEN, CDR2 SYDVKM. This CDR3 reads CASRTGRRNYGYTF. In DNA, the CDR3 is TGTGCCAGCAGGACGGGACGGAGGAACTATGGCTACACCTTC.

A few counts support this clonotype. CDR3 nucleotide sequence: TGTGCCAGTGTGAACTATGGCTACACCTTC. It yields the protein CASVNYGYTF. This chain connects TRBV6-1 to TRBJ1-2, with D hard to call. CDR1 MNHNS and CDR2 SASEGT come from the germline V gene. V was shortened by 9 bases and J by 2 bases, with 4 bases between the two germline ends. This CDR3 is 10 amino acids long.

This chain joins TRBV4-1 and TRBJ2-2; D not resolved. The germline V and J ends were trimmed by 1 base and 3 bases, with 6 bases remaining between them. Germline V gives CDR1 MGHRA, CDR2 YSYEKL. CDR3 length: 14 amino acids. The CDR3 DNA follows: TGCGCCAGCAGCCAAGCGTTTTACACCGGGGAGCTGTTTTTT. Amino acids: CASSQAFYTGELFF.